This T cell receptor beta chain was sequenced for a study of PD-L1 blockade in urothelial cancer. Across the whole study: Patients had undergone 0 to 3 prior chemotherapy regimens.

Concerning this clone itself: Its antigen remains unidentified.

The CDR3 runs to 16 residues. In germline, CDR1 is SNHLY, CDR2 FYNNEI. Trimming stripped 6 bases from V and 9 bases from J, with 24 bases between. The data were produced by immunoSEQ multiplex PCR, yet TCRdb's version contains in-frame clones alone and is incomplete. The sample lists tens of thousands of clones; roughly 77% were seen once. Broader study findings: Having blood TCR clonality under the median before treatment predicted better survival.

This TCR derives from a man in his 70s with urothelial cancer. Sequencing was performed on PBMCs, taken around atezolizumab (anti-PD-L1) treatment. This chain uses TRBV2 with TRBJ2-1; D might be TRBD2 (5 bases). CDR3 region: CASSYLGGPGGTEQFF. The CDR3 nucleotides read TGTGCCAGCAGCTACCTCGGAGGTCCGGGCGGCACTGAGCAGTTCTTC.